Listed here are 29 T cell receptor beta chains from one sample, sequenced in a study of OX40 agonist ivuxolimab in advanced cancers. TCRdb's table, derived via immunoSEQ multiplex PCR, lists solely in-frame clones and lacks some. The top ten clones hold under 35% of a sample with fewer than 25,000 clones, approximately 84% of them seen once. The sample consisted of CD4+ or CD8+ T cells sorted from blood, taken in a trial of the OX40 agonist ivuxolimab. The receptor source for this set is an adult with an advanced solid tumor such as melanoma, head and neck, liver or kidney cancer.

In its sample, this clone was seen a few times. V usage is TRBV27 and J usage is TRBJ2-7, with 7 bases matching TRBD2. The CDR3 covers 13 residues. The V gene end was trimmed by 4 bases and the J gene end by 6 bases; junction bases not matched to a gene: 6. The germline V gene encodes CDR1 MNHEY and CDR2 SMNVEV (reference sequence). CDR3 loop: CASSSTSEGEQYF. The CDR3 DNA follows: TGTGCCAGCAGTTCCACTAGCGAGGGCGAGCAGTACTTC.

The chain links TRBV11-2 to TRBJ2-1; D not resolved. Germline lookup yields CDR1 SGHAT and CDR2 FQNNGV. V was pared by 5 bases and J by 6 bases, with 11 bases between. The CDR3 consists of 13 residues. CDR3 in DNA: TGTGCCAGCAGCCACGAGGACCGCAATGAGCAGTTCTTC. The encoded protein is CASSHEDRNEQFF.

V gene TRBV4-2 combines with J gene TRBJ1-1; D may be TRBD1 (6 bases). Deletions cut 3 bases from V and 4 bases from J, with 9 bases between. CDR1 and CDR2 (germline): LGHNA, YNFKEQ. This CDR3 comprises 13 residues. The CDR3 sequence: CASSQEGGTEAFF. The CDR3 DNA reads as TGTGCCAGCAGCCAGGAAGGGGGCACTGAAGCTTTCTTT.

J is TRBJ2-3 and V is TRBV9, with D maybe TRBD2 (6 bases). Trimming stripped 4 bases from V and 4 bases from J, with 16 bases between. This CDR3 is built from 15 residues. Germline CDR1 is SGDLS and CDR2 is YYNGEE. Here the CDR3 reads CASSPYMSGADTQYF. The CDR3 coding sequence is TGTGCCAGCAGCCCCTATATGTCGGGGGCAGATACGCAGTATTTT. The full variable domain, with the rest looked up from reference TRBV9 and TRBJ2-3, is DSGVTQTPKHLITATGQRVTLRCSPRSGDLSVYWYQQSLDQGLQFLIQYYNGEERAKGNILERFSAQQFPDLHSELNLSSLELGDSALYFCASSPYMSGADTQYFGPGTRLTVL.

The CDR3 bases are TGTGCCAGCAGTGAAGCGATGACCCGAAAAGAGACCCAGTACTTC. This encodes CASSEAMTRKETQYF. The genes are TRBV2 and TRBJ2-5, with no clear D. The CDR3 has 15 amino acids. In germline, CDR1 is SNHLY, CDR2 FYNNEI. V lost 0 bases to trimming and J lost 3 bases, with 11 bases between them.

This chain uses TRBV10-3 with TRBJ1-2; perhaps TRBD1 as D (5 bases). Trimming stripped 0 bases from V and 2 bases from J, with 13 bases between. This CDR3 spans 16 amino acids. The germline V gene encodes CDR1 ENHRY and CDR2 SYGVKD. The CDR3, as DNA: TGTGCCATCAGTGAGTCCTCGACAGACCGGAACTATGGCTACACCTTC. It is translated as CAISESSTDRNYGYTF.

The chain employs TRBV9 and TRBJ2-2; 7 bases line up with TRBD2. V lost 4 bases to trimming and J lost 2 bases; unmatched junction nucleotides: 11. This CDR3 is built from 17 residues. Germline CDR1 is SGDLS and CDR2 is YYNGEE. CDR3: CASSTPGTTPNTGELFF. CDR3 coding DNA: TGTGCCAGCAGCACACCCGGGACTACCCCTAACACCGGGGAGCTGTTTTTT.

The V and J genes are TRBV30 and TRBJ2-5; D possibly corresponds to TRBD2 (5 bases). The CDR3 covers 16 residues. Trimming took 1 base from V and 0 from J, leaving 15 bases between them. Per the germline V gene, CDR1 is GTSNPN and CDR2 is SVGIG (reference sequence). Written as DNA, the CDR3 is TGTGCCTGGAGTGAGAATTACGGGCGGGACCAAGAGACCCAGTACTTC. This sequence encodes CAWSENYGRDQETQYF.

The chain links TRBV27 to TRBJ2-1; 8 bases fit TRBD2. Germline values: CDR1 MNHEY, CDR2 SMNVEV (reference sequence). J was trimmed by 2 bases and V by 0 bases; bases with no gene match: 6. The CDR3 consists of 17 residues. DNA of the CDR3: TGTGCCAGCAGTTTATCCCAGGCGGGACTAGCCTACAATGAGCAGTTCTTC. Translating it yields CASSLSQAGLAYNEQFF.

The chain recombines TRBV9 with TRBJ2-5; the D gene is possibly TRBD2 (5 bases). Trimming removed 8 bases from V and 0 bases from J, with 20 bases in between. This CDR3 has 16 residues. The V gene's germline CDR1 is SGDLS and CDR2 YYNGEE. CDR3 DNA: TGTGCCAGTTCGACTGGAGCGGTCCTGTACCAAGAGACCCAGTACTTC. This codes for CASSTGAVLYQETQYF. The variable domain in full, completed from reference TRBV9 and TRBJ2-5, reads DSGVTQTPKHLITATGQRVTLRCSPRSGDLSVYWYQQSLDQGLQFLIQYYNGEERAKGNILERFSAQQFPDLHSELNLSSLELGDSALYFCASSTGAVLYQETQYFGPGTRLLVL.

This clone has more than one count but fewer than ten. This sequence joins TRBV9 and TRBJ1-2; no reliable D call. Trimming removed 4 bases at V and 6 bases at J, with 16 bases between. Germline V CDR1 and CDR2: SGDLS, YYNGEE. The length of the CDR3 is 14 residues. CDR3 sequence (DNA): TGTGCCAGCAGCCCCAAACAAAGACCGGATGGCTACACCTTC. It specifies CASSPKQRPDGYTF.

This chain uses TRBV11-3 with TRBJ2-5, with D maybe TRBD2 (6 bases). The length of the CDR3 is 13 residues. Germline-derived CDR1 and CDR2 are SGHNT and YENEEA. Trimming took 3 bases from V and 4 from J, leaving 9 bases between them. The DNA for the CDR3 is TGTGCCAGCAGCTTCCCCGGGGGAGAGACCCAGTACTTC. It yields the protein CASSFPGGETQYF.

V usage is TRBV9 and J usage is TRBJ1-2; D unclear. Germline CDR1 reads SGDLS; CDR2 reads YYNGEE. This CDR3 is 13 amino acids long. Trimming shortened V by 0 bases and J by 4 bases, and 7 bases separated the two germline ends. CDR3 region: CASSVGEIYGYTF. The CDR3 DNA is TGTGCCAGCAGCGTAGGGGAAATCTATGGCTACACCTTC.

The V and J genes are TRBV12-5 and TRBJ1-4; D is possibly TRBD1 (5 bases). Per the germline V gene, CDR1 is LGHNT and CDR2 is FRNRAP. The CDR3 length is 12 residues. The ends were cut back, 4 bases at V and 6 bases at J, with 6 bases in the middle. CDR3 residues: CASGWGYEKLFF. The CDR3 nucleotides read TGTGCTAGTGGTTGGGGGTATGAAAAACTGTTTTTT.

This sequence joins TRBV18 and TRBJ2-1; 8 bases are a match to TRBD1. This CDR3 spans 17 amino acids. Germline V gives CDR1 KGHSH, CDR2 LQKENI. The junction had 15 bases not matched to a gene; V was cut back by 7 bases and J by 4 bases. The CDR3: CASFPSARDRLYNEQFF. The CDR3 coding sequence is TGTGCCAGCTTCCCTTCGGCCCGGGACAGGTTATACAATGAGCAGTTCTTC.

This clone was picked up one time. The chain couples TRBV9 to TRBJ2-3; no clear D gene. V shed 1 base and J shed 4 bases, with 7 bases lying between them. The CDR3 runs 13 residues. Germline CDR1 SGDLS, CDR2 YYNGEE. The CDR3 sequence is CASSVSHADTQYF. As DNA, the CDR3 is TGTGCCAGCAGCGTATCACACGCAGATACGCAGTATTTT.

V and J are TRBV19 and TRBJ1-1, with unresolved D. This CDR3 has 17 residues. Germline V gene sequence: CDR1 LNHDA, CDR2 SQIVND (reference sequence). V was cut by 1 base and J by 3 bases, with 18 bases left in between. CDR3: CASSIAVHGMLDTEAFF. The CDR3 nucleotides read TGTGCCAGTAGTATAGCGGTTCACGGGATGTTGGACACTGAAGCTTTCTTT.

V gene TRBV27 combines with J gene TRBJ2-1, with 11 positions matching TRBD2. The length of the CDR3 is 17 residues. Germline values: CDR1 MNHEY, CDR2 SMNVEV (reference sequence). V lost 6 bases, J lost 5 bases, and 12 bases stayed unmatched. The DNA of the CDR3 is TGTGCCAGCAGCCCATATCAGACTAGCGGGGCGCACAATGAGCAGTTCTTC. Its protein is CASSPYQTSGAHNEQFF.

J is TRBJ2-1 and V is TRBV5-1; D remains ambiguous. The CDR3 spans 17 residues. The V and J ends lost 1 base and 0 bases respectively, with 14 bases between them. Germline lookup yields CDR1 SGHRS and CDR2 YFSETQ. CDR3 bases: TGCGCCAGCAGCTTGTTCCCCCCCGCTAGCTCCTACAATGAGCAGTTCTTC. Translating it yields CASSLFPPASSYNEQFF.

The rearrangement uses TRBV4-1 and TRBJ1-1; possibly TRBD1 for D (5 bases). V was clipped by 1 base and J by 5 bases, with 14 bases between them. CDR3 length equals 15 residues. The germline V gene encodes CDR1 MGHRA and CDR2 YSYEKL. In DNA, the CDR3 is TGCGCCAGCAGCCAAGTCCAGGGATCGGGGACTGAAGCTTTCTTT. It is translated as CASSQVQGSGTEAFF.

The rearrangement uses TRBV10-3 and TRBJ2-3; 11 bases line up with TRBD2. The germline V gene has CDR1 ENHRY and CDR2 SYGVKD. With V trimmed by 10 bases and J by 0 bases, 12 bases remained unmatched. This CDR3 is built from 17 residues. In DNA form, the CDR3 reads TGTGCCACCGGCAAGCCTTTAGCGGGAGGGAGCACAGATACGCAGTATTTT. Translated: CATGKPLAGGSTDTQYF.

The gene calls are TRBV9 and TRBJ2-1; possible D gene TRBD1, 6 bases. This CDR3 has 15 residues. Germline CDR1 reads SGDLS; CDR2 reads YYNGEE. V lost 0 bases to trimming and J lost 6 bases, with 13 bases between them. CDR3 coding DNA: TGTGCCAGCAGCGTAGACCCACAGGGATCCAATGAGCAGTTCTTC. Protein: CASSVDPQGSNEQFF.

This rearrangement joins TRBV5-1 to TRBJ2-7, with no clear D. The germline V and J ends were trimmed by 0 bases and 6 bases, with 13 bases remaining between them. The germline CDR1 and CDR2 sequences are SGHRS and YFSETQ. CDR3 length equals 14 residues. This CDR3 reads CASSLAGDFREQYF. The CDR3 bases are TGCGCCAGCAGCTTGGCCGGCGATTTTCGCGAGCAGTACTTC.

The V call is TRBV29-1, the J call TRBJ1-2, with 9 bases fitting TRBD1. With 5 bases clipped from V and 8 bases from J, the junction kept 3 bases outside the gene matches. CDR1 is SQVTM and CDR2 is ANQGSEA in the germline V gene. The CDR3 is 11 amino acids. The CDR3 here is CSVRTGDGYTF. The DNA for the CDR3 is TGCAGCGTTAGGACAGGGGACGGCTACACCTTC.

This clone was counted a single time. The chain has TRBV27 and TRBJ2-2; 7 bases line up with TRBD1. With V trimmed by 3 bases and J by 5 bases, 9 bases remained unmatched. The germline V gene has CDR1 MNHEY and CDR2 SMNVEV (reference sequence). There are 16 residues in the CDR3. CDR3 DNA: TGTGCCAGCAGTTTTGTGAGGGGGCGTCGAACCGGGGAGCTGTTTTTT. Translation: CASSFVRGRRTGELFF.

By share, this clone counts as medium-sized. The chain uses TRBV10-3 and TRBJ2-7; D perhaps matches TRBD1 (6 bases). CDR1 ENHRY and CDR2 SYGVKD come from the germline V gene. This CDR3 region has 14 residues. V was pared by 6 bases and J by 2 bases, with 14 bases between. The CDR3 region is CAIRADSSTYEQYF. The DNA of the CDR3 is TGTGCCATCAGAGCGGACAGTTCGACCTACGAGCAGTACTTC.

The chain employs TRBV9 and TRBJ2-7; D may be TRBD2 (6 bases). V was trimmed by 4 bases and J by 0 bases, leaving 11 bases between them. The germline V gene has CDR1 SGDLS and CDR2 YYNGEE. The CDR3 loop spans 14 amino acids. The CDR3: CASSPRETSYEQYF. The CDR3 region has the DNA TGTGCCAGCAGCCCACGGGAGACCTCCTACGAGCAGTACTTC. Supplemented by reference TRBV9 and TRBJ2-7, the full variable domain reads DSGVTQTPKHLITATGQRVTLRCSPRSGDLSVYWYQQSLDQGLQFLIQYYNGEERAKGNILERFSAQQFPDLHSELNLSSLELGDSALYFCASSPRETSYEQYFGPGTRLTVT.

The CDR3 coding sequence is TGCAGCGTTGAAGGGGTGGCGGGTAGGCATTCCCAAGAGACCCAGTACTTC. Amino acid sequence: CSVEGVAGRHSQETQYF. The chain couples TRBV29-1 to TRBJ2-5, with D tentatively TRBD2 (5 bases). With 1 base removed from V and 1 base from J, the gap between germline ends came to 19 bases. The CDR3 covers 17 residues. Germline loops: CDR1 SQVTM, CDR2 ANQGSEA.

The chain has TRBV2 and TRBJ1-6, with no clear D. The germline V gene encodes CDR1 SNHLY and CDR2 FYNNEI. The CDR3 consists of 14 residues. V lost 2 bases to trimming and J lost 10 bases, with 12 bases between them. This chain's CDR3 is CASSERGEHSPLHF. The CDR3 DNA follows: TGTGCCAGCAGTGAACGCGGGGAACACTCACCCCTCCACTTT. Variable domain in full (rest from reference TRBV2 and TRBJ1-6): EPEVTQTPSHQVTQMGQEVILRCVPISNHLYFYWYRQILGQKVEFLVSFYNNEISEKSEIFDDQFSVERPDGSNFTLKIRSTKLEDSAMYFCASSERGEHSPLHFGNGTRLTVT.